This T cell receptor beta chain originates from a study of memory CD4+ T cells and cytomegalovirus serostatus. At the level of the study: Of the healthy Belgian adults, under 10 were CMV seropositive and 20 to 25 seronegative.

TCRdb keeps only in-frame clones here, not all; method: immunoSEQ multiplex PCR. This table holds some 46,000 clones, roughly 80% found once. There are 16 residues in the CDR3. The V gene end was trimmed by 0 bases and the J gene end by 7 bases; junction bases not matched to a gene: 10. Germline V gives CDR1 SGHRS, CDR2 YFSETQ. Regarding this clone: The antigen is unknown.

Single viable CD3+CD4+CD8-CD45RO+ cells were sorted as the memory CD4+ T cells. CD4+ T cells were isolated by positive magnetic selection. The study's findings and limits: Of 164 reported CMV TCRbeta sequences, about 70 were found in memory CD4+ repertoires. A US-trained random forest predicted CMV serostatus with median AUC around 0.92.

Sequencing was performed on memory CD4+ T cells from blood. The chain combines TRBV5-1 with TRBJ2-3, with 8 positions matching TRBD1. The sequence derives from an adult in good health and CMV-seronegative. CDR3 DNA: TGCGCCAGCAGCTTGGCCCTCCGGACAGGGCTTAATACGCAGTATTTT. It is translated as CASSLALRTGLNTQYF.